This T cell receptor beta chain was captured by sequencing in a study of CD8 T cells in ankylosing spondylitis. This clonotype was seen repeatedly, ten times or more. One entry per CDR3 protein, called by TCRdb with MiXCR from the 5' RACE reads. The sample has 240,000 or so distinct CDR3 sequences; roughly 8.6% are singletons. CDR3 length: 17 residues. Germline CDR1 reads SEHNR; CDR2 reads FQNEAQ (reference sequence). The V gene lost 5 bases and the J gene lost 8 bases, with 25 bases spanning the gap. The sequenced sample was blood, either unsorted or a sorted T cell fraction (not recorded which). The receptor was isolated from a male donor with ankylosing spondylitis or in good health (not recorded which). The chain uses TRBV7-9 and TRBJ2-1; D perhaps matches TRBD2 (5 bases). CDR3 loop: CASSRLLLERPGDEQFF. As DNA, the CDR3 is TGTGCCAGCAGCCGCCTACTTCTTGAGCGCCCCGGGGATGAGCAGTTCTTC.